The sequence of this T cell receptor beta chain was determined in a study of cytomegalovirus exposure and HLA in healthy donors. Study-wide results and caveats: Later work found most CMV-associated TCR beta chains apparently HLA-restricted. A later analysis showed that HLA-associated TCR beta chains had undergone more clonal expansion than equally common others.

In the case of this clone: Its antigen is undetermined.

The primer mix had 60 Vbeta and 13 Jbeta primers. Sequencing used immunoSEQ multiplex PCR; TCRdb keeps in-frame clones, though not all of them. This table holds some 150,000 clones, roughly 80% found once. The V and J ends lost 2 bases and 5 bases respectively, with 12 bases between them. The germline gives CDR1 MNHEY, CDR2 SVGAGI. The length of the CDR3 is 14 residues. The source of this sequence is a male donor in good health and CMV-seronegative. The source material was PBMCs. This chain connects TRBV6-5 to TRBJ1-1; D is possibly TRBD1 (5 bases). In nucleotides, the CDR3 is TGTGCCAGCAGTTACAGGGCAGGGCATACTGAAGCTTTCTTT. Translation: CASSYRAGHTEAFF.